This TCR beta chain appears in the sequencing data of a study of CD8+CD57+ T cells in acquired aplastic anemia. In the case of this clonotype: A read error may explain this, as a much larger clone is one base away.

Before being chosen for sequencing, patients had shown CD8+CD57+ cell expansion by flow cytometry. Genomic DNA templated the TCR beta VDJ and CDR3 profiling. MiXCR was run by TCRdb on the reads, yielding one entry per CDR3 protein. The repertoire holds 200,000 to 250,000 distinct CDR3 sequences, with 50% to 70% as singletons. This CDR3 has 15 residues. Germline values: CDR1 SNHLY, CDR2 FYNNEI. This receptor was obtained from a human donor with aplastic anemia. This sequence joins TRBV2 and TRBJ2-5; 8 nucleotides align to TRBD1. The sample consisted of sorted CD4+, CD8+, or CD8+CD57+ T cells (not recorded which) from PBMCs. The CDR3 coding sequence is TGTGTCAGCAGCCGTTCGACAGGGGTTGCGGAGACCCAGTACTTC. This encodes CVSSRSTGVAETQYF. Combining the CDR3 with reference TRBV2 and TRBJ2-5 gives the whole variable domain EPEVTQTPSHQVTQMGQEVILRCVPISNHLYFYWYRQILGQKVEFLVSFYNNEISEKSEIFDDQFSVERPDGSNFTLKIRSTKLEDSAMYFCVSSRSTGVAETQYFGPGTRLLVL.